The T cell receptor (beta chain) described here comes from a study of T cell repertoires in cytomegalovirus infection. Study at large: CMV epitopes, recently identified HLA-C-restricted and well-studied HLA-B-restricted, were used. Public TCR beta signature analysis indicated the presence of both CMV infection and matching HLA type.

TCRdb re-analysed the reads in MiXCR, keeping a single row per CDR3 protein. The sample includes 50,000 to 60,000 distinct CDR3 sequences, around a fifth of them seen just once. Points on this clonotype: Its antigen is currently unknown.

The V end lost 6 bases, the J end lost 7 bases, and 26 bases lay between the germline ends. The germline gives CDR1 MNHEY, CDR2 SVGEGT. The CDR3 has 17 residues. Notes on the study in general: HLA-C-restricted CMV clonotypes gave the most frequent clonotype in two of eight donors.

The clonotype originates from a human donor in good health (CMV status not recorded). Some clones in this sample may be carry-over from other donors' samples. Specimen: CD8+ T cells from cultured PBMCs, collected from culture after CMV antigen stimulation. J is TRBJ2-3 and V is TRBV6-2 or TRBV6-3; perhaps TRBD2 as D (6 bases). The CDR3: CASSQWLGLKMENTQYF. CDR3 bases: TGTGCCAGCAGCCAATGGTTGGGACTGAAGATGGAGAATACGCAGTATTTT.